This is a list of T cell receptor beta chains from one sample in a study of vaccination and CD4 T cells after COVID-19. These receptors are not linked to any known antigen. TCRdb processed the PCR reads anew with MiXCR; each CDR3 protein has one entry. The table includes around 12,000 distinct CDR3 sequences, under 55% detected once. The source was CD4+ T cells from blood, cultured in vitro, collected after SARS-CoV-2 vaccination. These receptors came from a human donor who had recovered from COVID-19. Each CDR3 is given with its conserved first and last residue. The D gene is left open where the match is weak. Clone size is shown for a subset of rows, as once, few, many or a class of expanded clone.

d_call clone_size j_call v_call cdr3_nt cdr3_aa
NA NA TRBJ2-5 TRBV18 TGTGCCAGCTCACCTGTCAGGGGCGAAGAGACCCAGTACTTC CASSPVRGEETQYF
NA few TRBJ2-5 TRBV20-1 TGCAGTGCTAGGATGGAATCGGGGACCCAGTACTTC CSARMESGTQYF
NA NA TRBJ2-2 TRBV10-3 TGTGCCATCAGTGAGTCCGGGGGTTATTACACCGGGGAGCTGTTTTTT CAISESGGYYTGELFF
NA NA TRBJ2-2 TRBV6-1 TGTGCCAGCAGTGTAGGCAGAGACACCGGGGAGCTGTTTTTT CASSVGRDTGELFF
TRBD2 medium-sized TRBJ2-3 TRBV7-8 TGTGCCAGCAGCCCCGGACTAGCGGGAGGACCAGATACGCAGTATTTT CASSPGLAGGPDTQYF
NA large TRBJ1-1 TRBV6-5 TGTGCCAGCAGTTACGGATGGACACCCGGGGGGGTGAACACTGAAGCTTTCTTT CASSYGWTPGGVNTEAFF
NA NA TRBJ2-1 TRBV28 TGTGCCAGCATCAGCCCGGGACTCTATGAGCAGTTCTTC CASISPGLYEQFF
NA few TRBJ2-1 TRBV7-8 TGTGCCAGCAGCTTAGCGCACTTGTACAATGAGCAGTTCTTC CASSLAHLYNEQFF
TRBD2 NA TRBJ2-1 TRBV4-1 TGCGCCAGCAGCCAGACGGGAGGAAGCTCCTACAATGAGCAGTTCTTC CASSQTGGSSYNEQFF
NA NA TRBJ2-7 TRBV7-2 TGTGCCAGCAGCTATAATACCTACGAGCAGTACTTC CASSYNTYEQYF
NA few TRBJ2-4 TRBV20-1 TGCAGTGCTAGAGATGTCGCAGGACTAGCCAAAAACATTCAGTACTTC CSARDVAGLAKNIQYF
NA once TRBJ1-2 TRBV28 TGTGCCAGCAGTTTCGGGGGGCACGGCTATGGCTACACCTTC CASSFGGHGYGYTF
NA NA TRBJ1-6 TRBV14 TGTGCCAGCAGCCAAGGGGCTGGGGGACAACCGAATTCACCCCTCCACTTT CASSQGAGGQPNSPLHF
TRBD1 NA TRBJ2-4 TRBV7-3 TGTGCCAGCAGCTTGGCAGGGGGCGAGGGGGCCAAAAACATTCAGTACTTC CASSLAGGEGAKNIQYF
NA NA TRBJ2-2 TRBV14 TGTGCCAGCAGCCACCTAGCCCGGGACTTGGAGCTGTTTTTT CASSHLARDLELFF